Listed here are 24 T cell receptor beta chains from one sample, sequenced in a study of regulatory T cells in long-lasting Graves disease. As for time point: persistent/refractory GD, antithyroid drugs over 5 years with positive TRAb. PBMC-extracted RNA yielded the TCR library. Arm-PCR of CDR3 regions with iRepertoire HTBI primers generated TCR beta libraries. MiXCR, run by TCRdb on the multiplex PCR reads, gives a single entry per CDR3 protein. The profile shows fewer than 400,000 distinct CDR3 sequences, roughly 20% of them singletons. Sequenced here: peripheral blood mononuclear cells (PBMCs), sampled when the disease was refractory, from a patient treated with antithyroid drugs. All receptors come from a female donor with Graves disease.

The count of this clonotype is one. Only one base separates this from a far larger clonotype, so it likely reflects a read error. V gene TRBV11-1 combines with J gene TRBJ2-5; D might be TRBD2 (6 bases). Germline CDR1 SGHAT, CDR2 FQDESV (reference sequence). The CDR3 spans 12 residues. CDR3 coding DNA: TGTGCCAGCAGCTTCGGGGGTGAGACCCGGTACTTC. Residues: CASSFGGETRYF.

This clonotype was picked up a small number of times. The chain employs TRBV20-1 and TRBJ2-7, with 7 bases that match TRBD1. Germline loops: CDR1 DFQATT, CDR2 SNEGSKA (reference sequence). J lost 3 bases, V lost 3 bases, and 5 bases had no gene match. The length of the CDR3 is 13 residues. The chain's CDR3 is CSARGTAHYEQYF. Here the CDR3 DNA reads TGCAGTGCTAGGGGGACAGCCCACTACGAGCAGTACTTC.

This chain links TRBV13 with TRBJ2-7; D may correspond to TRBD1 or TRBD2 (6 bases each). Between the trimmed V and J ends, which lost 5 bases and 3 bases, there was a span of 17 bases. The V gene's germline CDR1 is PRHDT and CDR2 FYEKMQ (reference sequence). The CDR3 runs to 15 residues. The CDR3 here is CASSQLRGAVYEQYF. For the CDR3, the DNA is TGTGCCAGCAGCCAGTTGAGGGGGGCCGTCTACGAGCAGTACTTC.

This clonotype was seen many times. The chain recombines TRBV2 with TRBJ2-5; D ambiguous. Trimming took 3 bases from V and 7 from J, leaving 12 bases between them. Germline V gene lookup returns CDR1 SNHLY and CDR2 FYNNEI. CDR3 length: 13 amino acids. CDR3 nucleotide sequence: TGTGCCAGCAGTGAGTCCATCATCGGGACCCAGTACTTC. Translation gives CASSESIIGTQYF.

The chain combines TRBV12-3 or TRBV12-4 with TRBJ1-4; D gene uncertain. Trimming stripped 1 base from V and 8 bases from J, with 14 bases between. The CDR3 is 15 residues long. The CDR3 coding sequence is TGTGCCAGCAGTTTAGAGGGCGGTGGAGGAGAAAAACTGTTTTTT. Translated, it gives CASSLEGGGGEKLFF.

This clonotype showed up just a few times. The V and J genes are TRBV19 and TRBJ2-7; perhaps TRBD1 as D (6 bases). CDR1 is LNHDA and CDR2 is SQIVND in the germline V gene (reference sequence). The CDR3 is 12 amino acids. Trimming removed 6 bases at V and 6 bases at J, with 12 bases between. CDR3 loop: CASSRTGLEQYF. CDR3 in DNA: TGTGCCAGTAGCAGAACAGGGCTCGAGCAGTACTTC. Variable domain in full (rest from reference TRBV19 and TRBJ2-7): DGGITQSPKYLFRKEGQNVTLSCEQNLNHDAMYWYRQDPGQGLRLIYYSQIVNDFQKGDIAEGYSVSREKKESFPLTVTSAQKNPTAFYLCASSRTGLEQYFGPGTRLTVT.

This clonotype was counted a few times. As DNA, the CDR3 is TGTGCCAGCAGCCATAGCGGCAACTACGAGCAGTACTTC. Translating gives CASSHSGNYEQYF. This rearrangement joins TRBV7-9 to TRBJ2-7; possible D gene TRBD2, 6 bases. V was pared by 5 bases and J by 3 bases, with 11 bases between. The CDR3 sequence is 13 residues long. Per germline, CDR1 SEHNR and CDR2 FQNEAQ (reference sequence).

This clonotype was seen a handful of times. The CDR3 nucleotides read TGTGCCAGCAGCTCACTAGCGGGGACCTACGAGCAGTACTTC. Amino acid sequence: CASSSLAGTYEQYF. V and J are TRBV7-2 and TRBJ2-7; the match to TRBD2 covers 10 bases. V lost 4 bases and J lost 2; bases outside the gene matches: 2. Germline-derived CDR1 and CDR2 are SGHTA and FQGNSA. The CDR3 runs 14 residues.

The sample holds one count of this clonotype. A single base separates this from a much larger clone, so it may be a read error. Since the CDR3 does not end with the conserved phenylalanine or tryptophan, this likely comes from a read error. The chain couples TRBV7-9 to TRBJ2-5; no firm D call. The V and J ends lost 1 base and 5 bases respectively, with 11 bases between them. Germline V gene sequence: CDR1 SEHNR, CDR2 FQNEAQ (reference sequence). This CDR3 is built from 14 residues. CDR3 coding DNA: TGTGCCAGCAGCTTAGACTCACCCAGGGAGACCCAGTACCTC. This sequence encodes CASSLDSPRETQYL.

The V call is TRBV6-2 or TRBV6-3, the J call TRBJ1-1; no clear D gene. This CDR3 is 16 amino acids long. Trimming left V 2 bases short and J 6 bases short, with 19 bases between. The germline gives CDR1 MNHEY, CDR2 SVGEGT. CDR3 region: CASSYRGDSVRAEAFF. DNA for the CDR3: TGTGCCAGCAGTTACCGGGGAGACTCAGTGCGGGCTGAAGCTTTCTTT.

This clonotype appeared many times. V usage is TRBV28 and J usage is TRBJ2-1; D gene uncertain. From germline, CDR1 is MDHEN and CDR2 SYDVKM. Trimming took 5 bases from V and 2 from J, leaving 13 bases between them. The CDR3 length is 15 residues. The CDR3 loop reads CASSPGPLPYNEQFF. The CDR3 DNA reads TGTGCCAGCAGTCCTGGGCCCTTGCCCTACAATGAGCAGTTCTTC.

This clonotype was observed at least ten times. The chain has TRBV11-2 and TRBJ2-5, with 11 positions matching TRBD2. The V gene end was trimmed by 7 bases and the J gene end by 5 bases; junction bases not matched to a gene: 15. Germline loops: CDR1 SGHAT, CDR2 FQNNGV. The CDR3 has 17 amino acids. In DNA, the CDR3 is TGTGCCAGCACCGTTCATAGCGGGAGGGCCTTTGATGAGACCCAGTACTTC. Its translation: CASTVHSGRAFDETQYF.

The V call is TRBV5-5, the J call TRBJ1-1; no clear D. The germline V and J ends were trimmed by 0 bases and 6 bases, with 18 bases remaining between them. The CDR3 extends over 16 amino acids. Germline CDR1 SGHKS, CDR2 YYEKEE (reference sequence). The CDR3 DNA is TGTGCCAGCAGCTTGGTTTGGGCCTTGAGGGTGGCTGAAGCTTTCTTT. Translated: CASSLVWALRVAEAFF.

This clonotype was counted at least ten times. The rearrangement joins TRBV6-1 to TRBJ2-7, with 14 bases fitting TRBD2. This CDR3 has 15 residues. V trimming: 3 bases; J trimming: 7 bases; junction bases outside the gene matches: 5. Per the germline V gene, CDR1 is MNHNS and CDR2 is SASEGT. Written as DNA, the CDR3 is TGTGCCAGCAGTGACGGGACTAGCGGGAGTAATGAGCAGTACTTC. Amino acid sequence: CASSDGTSGSNEQYF.

This clonotype was seen many times. V gene TRBV28 combines with J gene TRBJ1-2; maybe TRBD1 (5 bases). This CDR3 is built from 13 residues. Germline CDR1 and CDR2: MDHEN and SYDVKM. The ends were cut back, 5 bases at V and 8 bases at J, with 15 bases in the middle. The DNA for the CDR3 is TGTGCCAGCAGTCTCTCGGGGGATCGCGGCTACACCTTC. This gives the protein CASSLSGDRGYTF.

This clonotype was seen only a few times. The chain uses TRBV27 and TRBJ2-7; 8 positions agree with TRBD2. Germline CDR1 MNHEY, CDR2 SMNVEV (reference sequence). The CDR3 consists of 15 residues. V gave up 8 bases and J gave up 3 bases; unmatched junction bases: 12. The CDR3 DNA follows: TGTGCCAGCCGTGGACTAGCCGGCACATTCTACGAGCAGTACTTC. It encodes CASRGLAGTFYEQYF.

The sample holds many counts of this clonotype. This rearrangement joins TRBV12-3 or TRBV12-4 to TRBJ2-7; maybe TRBD1 (5 bases). The CDR3 runs to 13 residues. Trimming stripped 3 bases from V and 6 bases from J, with 12 bases between. For the CDR3, the DNA is TGTGCCAGCAGTTTGACCAGCAGGGTCGAGCAGTACTTC. It translates to CASSLTSRVEQYF.

This chain joins TRBV5-5 and TRBJ1-4; D gene uncertain. The CDR3 has 14 amino acids. Trimming took off 3 bases at V and 5 bases at J, with 11 bases between the two ends. The germline CDR1 and CDR2 sequences are SGHKS and YYEKEE (reference sequence). DNA for the CDR3: TGTGCCAGCAGCTGGCCGGGTCCGAATGAAAAACTGTTTTTT. It yields the protein CASSWPGPNEKLFF.

The V gene is TRBV20-1, the J gene TRBJ1-6; a weak D match, TRBD1 (6 bases). This CDR3 contains 14 residues. CDR1 is DFQATT, CDR2 SNEGSKA, per germline (reference sequence). Trimming took 1 base from V and 7 from J, leaving 11 bases between them. The CDR3 nucleotides are TGCAGTGCTAGAGTTCTAGGGGGGAATTCACCCCTCCACTTT. Translation: CSARVLGGNSPLHF.

The J gene is TRBJ1-5, the V gene TRBV30; tentatively, D is TRBD1 (5 bases). This CDR3 comprises 15 residues. Per the germline V gene, CDR1 is GTSNPN and CDR2 is SVGIG (reference sequence). V dropped 1 base and J dropped 2 bases, with 12 bases sitting between them. CDR3 in DNA: TGTGCCTGGAGTGAGCAAATGGGGGGCAATCAGCCCCAGCATTTT. It encodes CAWSEQMGGNQPQHF.

Many counts were recorded for this clonotype. The V call is TRBV2, the J call TRBJ1-5; TRBD1 might be the D (6 bases). V gave up 3 bases and J gave up 0 bases, with 18 bases separating them. The CDR3 runs 18 residues. CDR1 is SNHLY and CDR2 is FYNNEI in the germline V gene. Written as DNA, the CDR3 is TGTGCCAGCAGTGACCCCCTCACAGGGTTGAGTAGCAATCAGCCCCAGCATTTT. This sequence encodes CASSDPLTGLSSNQPQHF.

This clonotype was seen many times. The rearrangement links TRBV12-3 or TRBV12-4 to TRBJ1-5; D might be TRBD1 (6 bases). The CDR3 sequence is 16 residues long. V was clipped by 4 bases and J by 4 bases, with 17 bases between them. This CDR3 reads CASSSPPGQPNQPQHF. DNA of the CDR3: TGTGCCAGCAGTTCCCCACCCGGACAGCCGAATCAGCCCCAGCATTTT.

The chain combines TRBV28 with TRBJ1-1, with TRBD1 matching over 9 bases. V lost 6 bases to trimming and J lost 12 bases; unmatched junction nucleotides: 11. The CDR3 consists of 13 residues. Germline-derived CDR1 and CDR2 are MDHEN and SYDVKM. CDR3 loop: CASSLLDRGSSFF. The CDR3 DNA reads as TGTGCCAGCAGCCTTTTGGACAGGGGCAGTTCTTTCTTT.

This clonotype was seen repeatedly, ten times or more. The genes are TRBV2 and TRBJ2-2, with a possible D match to TRBD2 (5 bases). With 10 bases removed from V and 4 bases from J, the gap between germline ends came to 16 bases. The CDR3 sequence is 14 residues long. Germline CDR1 is SNHLY and CDR2 is FYNNEI. The CDR3 region is CATYGLAGTGELFF. The CDR3 region has the DNA TGTGCCACCTATGGCCTAGCCGGCACCGGGGAGCTGTTTTTT.